What follows describes a single TCR beta chain. Its antigen remains unknown. The donors comprised healthy bone marrow donors. This record comes from a study of cytomegalovirus exposure and HLA in healthy donors. About the research overall: Drawn from HLA-typed donors, roughly 87 million unique TCRs were held in an early data release.

Amplification used 60 Vbeta primers and 13 Jbeta primers. Clones were read by immunoSEQ multiplex PCR, and TCRdb kept only the in-frame ones, dropping some. This table has roughly 130,000 clones, about 70% appearing once. Findings and caveats of the study: Segments of the TCR beta V type were, in most cases, productive about 87% or about 30% of the time in an earlier analysis.

Sample: PBMCs. The TCR comes from a woman aged 55-69 years in good health and CMV-seropositive.

The CDR3 loop reads CASSFSGGTTGELFF. The CDR3 nucleotides read TGCGCCAGCAGCTTTAGCGGGGGGACAACCGGGGAGCTGTTTTTT. The J gene is TRBJ2-2, the V gene TRBV5-1; 10 nucleotides align to TRBD2. The CDR3 has 15 amino acids. Germline CDR1 and CDR2: SGHRS and YFSETQ. V gave up 2 bases and J gave up 5 bases; unmatched junction bases: 3.